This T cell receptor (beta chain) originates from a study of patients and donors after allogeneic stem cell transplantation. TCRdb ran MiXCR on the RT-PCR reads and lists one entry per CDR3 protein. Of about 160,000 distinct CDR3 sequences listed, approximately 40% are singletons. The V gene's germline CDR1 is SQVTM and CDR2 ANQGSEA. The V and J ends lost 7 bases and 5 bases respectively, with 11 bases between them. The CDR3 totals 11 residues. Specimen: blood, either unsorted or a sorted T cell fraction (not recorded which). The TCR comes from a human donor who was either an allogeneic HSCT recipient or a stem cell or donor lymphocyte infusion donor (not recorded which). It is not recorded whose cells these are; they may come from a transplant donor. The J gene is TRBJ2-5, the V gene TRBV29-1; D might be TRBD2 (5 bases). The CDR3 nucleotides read TGCAGCGGAGGGCAAGTCGAGACCCAGTACTTC. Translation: CSGGQVETQYF. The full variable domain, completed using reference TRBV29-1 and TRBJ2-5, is SAVISQKPSRDICQRGTSLTIQCQVDSQVTMMFWYRQQPGQSLTLIATANQGSEATYESGFVIDKFPISRPNLTFSTLTVSNMSPEDSSIYLCSGGQVETQYFGPGTRLLVL.